The subject of this entry is one T cell receptor (beta chain). The data originate from a study of control samples from healthy donors and cancer patients. The CDR3 contains 16 residues. Germline lookup yields CDR1 LNHNV and CDR2 YYDKDF (reference sequence). V gave up 3 bases and J gave up 5 bases, with 16 bases separating them. Profiled with immunoSEQ multiplex PCR; TCRdb holds only in-frame clones, not every one. Counted here are some 25,000 clones, around 86% occurring once; the ten biggest clones make up about 23%. Sequences were obtained from PBMCs. The receptor's source is a man in his 60s with colorectal cancer. The chain carries TRBV15 and TRBJ1-4; D is undetermined. The CDR3 is CATSSLADGKNEKLFF. CDR3 bases: TGTGCCACCAGCAGCCTCGCTGACGGGAAAAATGAAAAACTGTTTTTT.